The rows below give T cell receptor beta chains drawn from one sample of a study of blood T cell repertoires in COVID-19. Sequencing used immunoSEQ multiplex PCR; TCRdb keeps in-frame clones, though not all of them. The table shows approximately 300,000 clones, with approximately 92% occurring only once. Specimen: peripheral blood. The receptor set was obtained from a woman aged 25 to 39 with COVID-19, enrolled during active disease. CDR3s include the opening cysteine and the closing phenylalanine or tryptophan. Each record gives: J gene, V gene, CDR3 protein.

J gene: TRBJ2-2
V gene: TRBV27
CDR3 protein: CASSLIQGSGAGELFF

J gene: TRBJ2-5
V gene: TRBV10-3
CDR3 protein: CAISVGQRKETQYF

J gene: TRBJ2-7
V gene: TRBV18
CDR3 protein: CASSPYQGATYEQYF

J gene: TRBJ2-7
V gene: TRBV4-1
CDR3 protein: CASSQIRGQSYEQYF

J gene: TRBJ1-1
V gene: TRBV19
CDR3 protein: CASSIFTEAGTEAFF

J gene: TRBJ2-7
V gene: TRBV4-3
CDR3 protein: CASSQEYREGQYF

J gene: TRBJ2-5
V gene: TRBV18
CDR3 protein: CASSPSGETQYF

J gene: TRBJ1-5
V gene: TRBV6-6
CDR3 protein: CASKIYRESNQPQHF

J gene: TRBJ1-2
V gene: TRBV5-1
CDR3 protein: CASSLGNQFYGYTF

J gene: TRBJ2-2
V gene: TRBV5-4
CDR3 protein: CASTPGLAKNTGELFF

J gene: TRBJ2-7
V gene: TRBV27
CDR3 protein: CASSIWGDYEQYF

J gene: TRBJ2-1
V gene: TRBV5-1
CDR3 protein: CASSIRAGGSNEQFF

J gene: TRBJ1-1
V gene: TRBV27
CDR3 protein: CASSLTGVPTEAFF

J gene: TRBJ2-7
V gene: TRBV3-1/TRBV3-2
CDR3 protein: CASSQDRSKLDEQYF

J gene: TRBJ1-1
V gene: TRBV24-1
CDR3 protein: CATRGRGTEAFF

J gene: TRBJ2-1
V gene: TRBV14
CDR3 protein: CASSTRLAENNEQFF

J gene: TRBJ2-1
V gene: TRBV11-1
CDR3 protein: CASSPIRDRLDEQFF

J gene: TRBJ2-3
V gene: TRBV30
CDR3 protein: CACLPGSTDTQYF

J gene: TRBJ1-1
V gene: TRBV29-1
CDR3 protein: CSVLTGGRSAAFF

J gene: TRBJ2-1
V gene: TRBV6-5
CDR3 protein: CASSYWAGGAGNEQFF

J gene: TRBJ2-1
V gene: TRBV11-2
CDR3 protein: CASSKRADSSYNEQFF

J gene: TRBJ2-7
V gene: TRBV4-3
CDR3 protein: CASSQENSGTGLDEQYF

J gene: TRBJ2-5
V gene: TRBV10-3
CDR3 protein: CAISGTGGGETQYF

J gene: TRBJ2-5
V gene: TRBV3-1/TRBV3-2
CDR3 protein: CASSQVTGTETQYF

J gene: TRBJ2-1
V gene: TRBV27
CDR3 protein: CASSLGTGDNEQFF

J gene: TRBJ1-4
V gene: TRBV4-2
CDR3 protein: CASSQDINRFSTNEKLFF

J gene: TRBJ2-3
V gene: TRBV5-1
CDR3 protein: CASSRLAGVGADTQYF

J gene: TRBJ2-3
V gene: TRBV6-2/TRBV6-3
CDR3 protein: CASSSLRGSLPDTQYF

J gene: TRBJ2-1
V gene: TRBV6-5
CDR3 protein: CASSSVGDYNEQFF

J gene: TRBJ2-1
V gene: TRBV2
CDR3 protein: CASSETGGSYNEQFF

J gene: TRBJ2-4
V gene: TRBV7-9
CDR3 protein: CASSPGGTPKNIQYF

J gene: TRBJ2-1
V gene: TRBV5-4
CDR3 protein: CASSLAGNHNEQFF

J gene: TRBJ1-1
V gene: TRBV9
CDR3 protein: CASSVSSVTGTEAFF

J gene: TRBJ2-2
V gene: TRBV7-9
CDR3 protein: CASSFPRQGDLTGELFF

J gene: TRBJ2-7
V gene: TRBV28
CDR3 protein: CASSLWRYSYEQYF

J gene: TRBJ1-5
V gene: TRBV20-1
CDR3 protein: CSASSPQGRNQPQHF

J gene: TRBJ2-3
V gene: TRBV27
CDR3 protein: CASSFPGSTDTQYF

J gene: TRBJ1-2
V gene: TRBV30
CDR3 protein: CAWTWTGVGYTF

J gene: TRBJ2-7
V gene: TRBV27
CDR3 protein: CASSFSRTGEQYF

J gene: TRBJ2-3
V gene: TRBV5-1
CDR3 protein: CASSFLAGRSTDTQYF

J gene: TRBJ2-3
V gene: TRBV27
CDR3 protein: CASNQGREGPDTQYF

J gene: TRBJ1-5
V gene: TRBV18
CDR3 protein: CASSPFAPGQGLVGAQHF